The rows below give T cell receptor beta chains drawn from one sample of a study of T cells in tuberculosis. This table comes from immunoSEQ multiplex PCR, and its TCRdb copy is limited to in-frame clones, with some not included. The sample lists 35,000 to 55,000 clones, 90% to 95% occurring once. The sequencing input was PBMCs. These receptors all come from a donor aged 10-35 years with latent tuberculosis or without tuberculosis infection. Both conserved end residues are part of each CDR3. A D gene is named only where the DNA matches it firmly. Expanded clones are given a class, and other clones once, few, many or no size at all.

DNA: TGTGCCAGCAGCAAATTGTTTGGGACAGGGGGCGCATCGGTCCGTCTTAACACTGAAGCTTTCTTT; CDR3: CASSKLFGTGGASVRLNTEAFF; size: .; V: TRBV9; D: TRBD1; J: TRBJ1-1
DNA: TGTGCCAGTCCTGGACAGGGGGAATCTGAAGCTTTCTTT; CDR3: CASPGQGESEAFF; size: .; V: TRBV19; D: TRBD1; J: TRBJ1-1
DNA: TGTGCCAGCTCCCCGGGGACTAGCCAGGGCGAGCAGTACTTC; CDR3: CASSPGTSQGEQYF; size: .; V: TRBV18; D: TRBD2; J: TRBJ2-7
DNA: TGTGCCAGCAGCTCCGGACAGAAAACCGGGGAGCTGTTTTTT; CDR3: CASSSGQKTGELFF; size: .; V: TRBV7-3; D: .; J: TRBJ2-2
DNA: TGTGCCACCAGCTCACAGGGTAGAGAGACCCAGTACTTC; CDR3: CATSSQGRETQYF; size: .; V: TRBV15; D: .; J: TRBJ2-5
DNA: TGTGCCAGCAGCTCCCCACAGGAGACTAACTATGGCTACACCTTC; CDR3: CASSSPQETNYGYTF; size: .; V: TRBV11-2; D: .; J: TRBJ1-2
DNA: TGTGCTAGTGGTTTGGACCTGACAGGGGGCCAAGGAAACACCATATATTTT; CDR3: CASGLDLTGGQGNTIYF; size: .; V: TRBV12-5; D: TRBD1; J: TRBJ1-3
DNA: TGTGCCAGCAGCTTATCCGACGAGCAGTACTTC; CDR3: CASSLSDEQYF; size: once; V: TRBV5-4; D: .; J: TRBJ2-7
DNA: TGTGCCAGTAGCACCCGGGAGGTAGTAGAGAAACTGTTTTTT; CDR3: CASSTREVVEKLFF; size: .; V: TRBV19; D: .; J: TRBJ1-4
DNA: TGCGCCAGCAGCTTGGGGCAGGGGGCCAACGAGCAGTACTTC; CDR3: CASSLGQGANEQYF; size: .; V: TRBV5-1; D: TRBD1; J: TRBJ2-7
DNA: TGTGCCAGCAGCTTACGGGACACTGAAGCTTTCTTT; CDR3: CASSLRDTEAFF; size: once; V: TRBV11-3; D: .; J: TRBJ1-1
DNA: TGTGCCTGGAGTATAGGGACAGAAGAGATGCCCCAGCATTTT; CDR3: CAWSIGTEEMPQHF; size: .; V: TRBV30; D: TRBD1; J: TRBJ1-5
DNA: TGTGCCAGCTCACCCGGGACAGGGGGCGAAATTATATATGGCTACACCTTC; CDR3: CASSPGTGGEIIYGYTF; size: .; V: TRBV18; D: TRBD1; J: TRBJ1-2
DNA: TGTGCCAGCAGTAAGGACAGCTCCTACGAGCAGTACTTC; CDR3: CASSKDSSYEQYF; size: .; V: TRBV6-1; D: .; J: TRBJ2-7
DNA: TGTGCCACCAGCAGAGGGGCAGCGGCCGCCAGGGCTTTCTTT; CDR3: CATSRGAAAARAFF; size: .; V: TRBV15; D: .; J: TRBJ1-1
DNA: TGCAGCGTTGAAGGGACTAGCGGGGAGTCGAATGAGCAGTTCTTC; CDR3: CSVEGTSGESNEQFF; size: once; V: TRBV29-1; D: TRBD2; J: TRBJ2-1
DNA: TGTGCCTGGAGTGTCGGACAGGGGTCGACCAACTATGGCTACACCTTC; CDR3: CAWSVGQGSTNYGYTF; size: .; V: TRBV30; D: TRBD1; J: TRBJ1-2
DNA: TGTGCCAGCAGTGTCGGACTAGCCAGGGACTCCTACGAGCAGTACTTC; CDR3: CASSVGLARDSYEQYF; size: .; V: TRBV6-6; D: TRBD2; J: TRBJ2-7
DNA: TGTGCCAGCAGTTTATCGGGAGGAACCTACGAGCAGTACTTC; CDR3: CASSLSGGTYEQYF; size: .; V: TRBV27; D: .; J: TRBJ2-7
DNA: TGTGCCAGCAGTTACGAAGATAGCCGCTACAATGAGCAGTTCTTC; CDR3: CASSYEDSRYNEQFF; size: .; V: TRBV6-5; D: .; J: TRBJ2-1